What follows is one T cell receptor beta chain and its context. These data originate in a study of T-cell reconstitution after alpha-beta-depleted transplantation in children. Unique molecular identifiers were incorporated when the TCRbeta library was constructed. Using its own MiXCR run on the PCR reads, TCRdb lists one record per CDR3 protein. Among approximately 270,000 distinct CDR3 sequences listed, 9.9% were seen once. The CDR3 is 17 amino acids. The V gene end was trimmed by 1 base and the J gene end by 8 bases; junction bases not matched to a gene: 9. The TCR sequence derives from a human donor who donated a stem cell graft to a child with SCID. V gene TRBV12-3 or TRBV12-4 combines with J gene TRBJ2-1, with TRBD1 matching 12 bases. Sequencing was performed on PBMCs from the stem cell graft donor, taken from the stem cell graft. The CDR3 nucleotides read TGTGCCAGCAGTTTAGATGGGGGGGGACAGGGGGCTTATGAGCAGTTCTTC. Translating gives CASSLDGGGQGAYEQFF.